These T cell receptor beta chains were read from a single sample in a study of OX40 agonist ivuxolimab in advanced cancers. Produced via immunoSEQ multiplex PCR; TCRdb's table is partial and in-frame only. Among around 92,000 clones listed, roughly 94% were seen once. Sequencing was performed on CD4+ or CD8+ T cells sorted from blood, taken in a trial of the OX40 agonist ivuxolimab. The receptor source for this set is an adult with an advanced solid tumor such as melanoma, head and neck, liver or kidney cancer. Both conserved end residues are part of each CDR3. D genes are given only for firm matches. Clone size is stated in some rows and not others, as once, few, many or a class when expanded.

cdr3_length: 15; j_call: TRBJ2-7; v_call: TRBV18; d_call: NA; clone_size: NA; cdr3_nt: TGTGCCAGCTCTCGAACAGGGCTCCGATCCTACGAGCAGTACTTC; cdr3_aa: CASSRTGLRSYEQYF
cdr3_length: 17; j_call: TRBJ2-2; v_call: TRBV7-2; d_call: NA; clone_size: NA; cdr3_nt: TGTGCCAGCAGCTTAGCGGGGAGAAGGGTAGGAACCGGGGAGCTGTTTTTT; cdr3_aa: CASSLAGRRVGTGELFF
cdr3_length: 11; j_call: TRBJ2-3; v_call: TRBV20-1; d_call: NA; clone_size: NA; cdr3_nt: TGCAGTGTTAATGGAGCAGATATGCAGTATTTT; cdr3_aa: CSVNGADMQYF
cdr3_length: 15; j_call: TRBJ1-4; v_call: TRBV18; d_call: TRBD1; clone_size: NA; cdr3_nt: TGTGCCAGCTCACTGATAACGACAGGGGATGGAAAACTGTTTTTT; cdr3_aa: CASSLITTGDGKLFF
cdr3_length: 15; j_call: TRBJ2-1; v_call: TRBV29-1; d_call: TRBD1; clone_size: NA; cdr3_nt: TGCAGCGTTGTTCCGACAGGGGGCCTCCACAATGAGCAGTTCTTC; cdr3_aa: CSVVPTGGLHNEQFF
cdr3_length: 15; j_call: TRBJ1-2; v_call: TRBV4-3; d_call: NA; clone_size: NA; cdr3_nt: TGCGCCAGCAGCCAAGACGAGGCGGGGGCGGGAGGCTACACCTTC; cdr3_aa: CASSQDEAGAGGYTF
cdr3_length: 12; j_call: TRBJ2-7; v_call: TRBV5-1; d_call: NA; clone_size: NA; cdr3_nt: TGCGCCAGCAGCTTGGGGGGGTACGAGCAGTACTTC; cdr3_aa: CASSLGGYEQYF
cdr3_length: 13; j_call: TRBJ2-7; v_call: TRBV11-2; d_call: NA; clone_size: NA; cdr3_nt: TGTGCCAGCAGCTTAGTCTCGAGGTACGAGCAGTACTTC; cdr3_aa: CASSLVSRYEQYF
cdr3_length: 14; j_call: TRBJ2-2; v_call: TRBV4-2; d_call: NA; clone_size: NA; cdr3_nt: TGTGCCAGCAGCGGAGGACAGTCGCCCGGGGAGCTGTTTTTT; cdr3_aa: CASSGGQSPGELFF
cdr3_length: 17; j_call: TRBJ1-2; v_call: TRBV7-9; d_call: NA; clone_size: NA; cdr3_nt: TGTGCCAGCAGCTTAGGTGCCCCCGGGGGCCTGCTCCATGGCTACACCTTC; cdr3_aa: CASSLGAPGGLLHGYTF
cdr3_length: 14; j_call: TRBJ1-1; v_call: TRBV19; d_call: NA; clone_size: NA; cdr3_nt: TGTGCCAGTAGTACCTATTGGGACCCCCCTGAAGCTTTCTTT; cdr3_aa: CASSTYWDPPEAFF
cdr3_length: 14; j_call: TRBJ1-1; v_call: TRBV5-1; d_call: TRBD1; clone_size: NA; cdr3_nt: TGCGCCAGCAGCTTGCACAGGGGGCGGACTGAAGCTTTCTTT; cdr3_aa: CASSLHRGRTEAFF
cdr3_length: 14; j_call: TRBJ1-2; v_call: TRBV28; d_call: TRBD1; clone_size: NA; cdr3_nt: TGTGCCAGCAGCGGACAGGGGAGAGGCTATGGCTACACCTTC; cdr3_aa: CASSGQGRGYGYTF
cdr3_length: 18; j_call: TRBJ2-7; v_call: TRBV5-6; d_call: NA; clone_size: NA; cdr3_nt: TGTGCCAGCAGCTTATGGGTCCGGGGGTCCCTGACCCTCTACGAGCAGTACTTC; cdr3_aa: CASSLWVRGSLTLYEQYF
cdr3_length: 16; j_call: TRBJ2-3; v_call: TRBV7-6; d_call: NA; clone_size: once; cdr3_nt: TGTGCCAGCAGCTTAAGGGCAGGGGCTGGGACAGATACGCAGTATTTT; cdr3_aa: CASSLRAGAGTDTQYF
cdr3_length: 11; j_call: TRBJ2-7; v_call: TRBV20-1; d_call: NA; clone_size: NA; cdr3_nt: TGCAGTGCTAGCGGACACCCCTTAGGGCACTTC; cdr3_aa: CSASGHPLGHF
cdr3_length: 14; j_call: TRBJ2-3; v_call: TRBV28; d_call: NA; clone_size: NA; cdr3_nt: TGTGCCAGCAATGAAGACTCCCCCACAGATACGCAGTATTTT; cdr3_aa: CASNEDSPTDTQYF
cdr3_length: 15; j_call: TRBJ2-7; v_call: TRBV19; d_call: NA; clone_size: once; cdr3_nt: TGTGCCAGTAGCGGAGCGGCTCCGGAAGATTACGAGCAGTACTTC; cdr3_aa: CASSGAAPEDYEQYF
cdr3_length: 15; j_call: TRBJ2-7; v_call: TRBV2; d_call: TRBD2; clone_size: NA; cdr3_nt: TGTGCCAGCAGTTTGACTAGCGGGATTTCCCACGAGCAGTACTTC; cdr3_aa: CASSLTSGISHEQYF
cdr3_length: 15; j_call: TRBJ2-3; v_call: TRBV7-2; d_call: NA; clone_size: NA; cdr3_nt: TGTGCCAGCAGCTTATTGGGGGTCGGCGCAGATACGCAGTATTTT; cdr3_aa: CASSLLGVGADTQYF
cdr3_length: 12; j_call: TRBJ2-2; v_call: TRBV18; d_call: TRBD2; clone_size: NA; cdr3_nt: TGTGCCACTGGGACTAGCGCCGGGGAGCTGTTTTTT; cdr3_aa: CATGTSAGELFF
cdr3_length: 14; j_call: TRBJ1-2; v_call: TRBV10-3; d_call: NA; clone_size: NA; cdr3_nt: TGTGCCATCAGTGAGCGGGGAGCTAACTATGGCTACACCTTC; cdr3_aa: CAISERGANYGYTF
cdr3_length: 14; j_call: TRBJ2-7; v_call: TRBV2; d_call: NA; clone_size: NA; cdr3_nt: TGTGCCAGCAGTCTGATAGGACTGAGCTACGAGCAGTACTTC; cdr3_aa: CASSLIGLSYEQYF
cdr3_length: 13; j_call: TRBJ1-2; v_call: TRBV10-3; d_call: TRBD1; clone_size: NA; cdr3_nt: TGTGCCATCAGTGCGGGACAGGGTTATGGCTACACCTTC; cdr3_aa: CAISAGQGYGYTF
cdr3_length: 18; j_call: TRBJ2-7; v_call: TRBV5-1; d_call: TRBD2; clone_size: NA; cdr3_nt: TGCGCCAGCAGCTTGTCCAGCGGGAGGCCAAGGAGCTCCTACGAGCAGTACTTC; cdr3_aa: CASSLSSGRPRSSYEQYF
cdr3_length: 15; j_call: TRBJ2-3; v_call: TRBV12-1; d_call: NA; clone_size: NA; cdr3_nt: TGTGCCAGCAGCTTCGTCCCTAACCCCCCTAATACGCAGTATTTT; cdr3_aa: CASSFVPNPPNTQYF
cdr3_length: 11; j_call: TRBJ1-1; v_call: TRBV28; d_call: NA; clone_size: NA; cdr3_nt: TGTGCCACCCGGTTGAACACTGAAGCTTTCTTT; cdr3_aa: CATRLNTEAFF
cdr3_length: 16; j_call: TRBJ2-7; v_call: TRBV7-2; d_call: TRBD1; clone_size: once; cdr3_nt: TGTGCCAGCAGCCAACTAGGGACAGGGAGCTCCTACGAGCAGTACTTC; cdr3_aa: CASSQLGTGSSYEQYF
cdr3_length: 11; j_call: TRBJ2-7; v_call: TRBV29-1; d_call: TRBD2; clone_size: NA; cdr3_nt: TGCAGCGTTGAGGCGGGGGGACGCCGGGGCTTC; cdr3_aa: CSVEAGGRRGF
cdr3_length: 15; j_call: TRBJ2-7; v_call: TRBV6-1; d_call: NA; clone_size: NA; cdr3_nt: TGTGCCAGCAGTGAGGGCGGGCTCCCCAACTACGAGCAGTACTTC; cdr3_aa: CASSEGGLPNYEQYF
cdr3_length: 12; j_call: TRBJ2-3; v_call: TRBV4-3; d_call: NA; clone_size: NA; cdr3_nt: TGCGCCAGCAGCCAAGGGGACTATACGCAGTATTTT; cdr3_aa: CASSQGDYTQYF
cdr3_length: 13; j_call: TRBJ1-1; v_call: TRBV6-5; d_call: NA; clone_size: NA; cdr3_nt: TGTGCCAGCAAGAGCGACGGGGGGCTGGAGGCTTTCTTT; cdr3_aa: CASKSDGGLEAFF
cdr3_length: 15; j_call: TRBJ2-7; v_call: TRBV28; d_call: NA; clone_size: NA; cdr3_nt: TGTGCCAGCAGTTTATGGGGGGGAAGTAGCTACGAGCAGTACTTC; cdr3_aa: CASSLWGGSSYEQYF
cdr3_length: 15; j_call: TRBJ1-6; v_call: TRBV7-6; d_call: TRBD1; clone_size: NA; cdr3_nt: TGTGCCAGCAGCTTAGGGACAGGGAATAATTCACCCCTCCACTTT; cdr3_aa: CASSLGTGNNSPLHF
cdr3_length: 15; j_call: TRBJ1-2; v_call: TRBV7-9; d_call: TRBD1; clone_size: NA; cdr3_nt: TGTGCCAGCAGCTATACAGGGGGGACGACCCTCGGCTACACCTTC; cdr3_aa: CASSYTGGTTLGYTF
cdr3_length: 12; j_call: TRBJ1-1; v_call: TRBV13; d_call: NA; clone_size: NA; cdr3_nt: TGTGCCAGCAGCCCCACCGCCCATGAAGCTTTCTTT; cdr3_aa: CASSPTAHEAFF
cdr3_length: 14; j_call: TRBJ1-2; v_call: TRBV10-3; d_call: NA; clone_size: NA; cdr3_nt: TGTGCCATCAGTGAGAGGGTAGGGAACTATGGCTACACCTTC; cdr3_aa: CAISERVGNYGYTF
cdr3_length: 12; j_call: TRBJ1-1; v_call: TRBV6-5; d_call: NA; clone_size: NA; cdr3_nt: TGTGCCAGCAGTTACCCAATGGGGATAGCTTTCTTT; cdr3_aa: CASSYPMGIAFF
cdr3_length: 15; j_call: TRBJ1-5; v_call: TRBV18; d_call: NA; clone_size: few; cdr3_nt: TGTGCCAGCTCAGGCAGACCCCTAGGCAATCAGCCCCAGCATTTT; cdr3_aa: CASSGRPLGNQPQHF
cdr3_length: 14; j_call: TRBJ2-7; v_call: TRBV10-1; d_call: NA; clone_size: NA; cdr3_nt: TGCGCCAGCATCCCAAGGACCGATTCCTACGAGCAGTACTTC; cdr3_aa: CASIPRTDSYEQYF
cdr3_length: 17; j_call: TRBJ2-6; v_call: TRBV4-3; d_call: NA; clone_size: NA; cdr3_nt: TGCGCCAGCAGCCAAAACGTCGGGGGTTCTGGGGCCAACGTCCTGACTTTC; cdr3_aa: CASSQNVGGSGANVLTF
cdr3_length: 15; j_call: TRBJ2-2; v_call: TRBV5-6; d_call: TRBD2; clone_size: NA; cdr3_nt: TGTGCCAGCAGCTTGATAGCGGGCTACACCGGGGAGCTGTTTTTT; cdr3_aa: CASSLIAGYTGELFF
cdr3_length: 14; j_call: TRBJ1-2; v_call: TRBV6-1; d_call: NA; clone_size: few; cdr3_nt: TGTGCCAGCAGTTCTGCAGGCGCCTTCTATGGCTACACCTTC; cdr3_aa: CASSSAGAFYGYTF
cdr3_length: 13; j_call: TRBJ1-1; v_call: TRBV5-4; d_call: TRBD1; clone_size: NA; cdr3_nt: TGTGCCAGCAGCTTGGATCGGACAGGGAAAGCTTTCTTT; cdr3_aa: CASSLDRTGKAFF
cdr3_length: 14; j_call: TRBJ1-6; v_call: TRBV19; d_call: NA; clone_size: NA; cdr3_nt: TGTGCCAGTAGTATACAGGGAGGGAGTTCACCCCTCCACTTT; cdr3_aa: CASSIQGGSSPLHF
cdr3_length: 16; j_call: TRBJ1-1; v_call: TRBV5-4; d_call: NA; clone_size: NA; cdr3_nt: TGTGCCAGCAGCTTGGCGGGGGGCGGCATGAACACTGAAGCTTTCTTT; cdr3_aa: CASSLAGGGMNTEAFF
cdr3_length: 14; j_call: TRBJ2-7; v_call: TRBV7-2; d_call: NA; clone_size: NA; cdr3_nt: TGTGCCAGCAGCTTGACCTTAGCGTCGTGGGAGCAGTACTTC; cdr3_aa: CASSLTLASWEQYF
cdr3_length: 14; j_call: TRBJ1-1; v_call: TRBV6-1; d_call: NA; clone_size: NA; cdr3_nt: TGTGCCAGCAGCATAAACAGTATCCTAGGGAGGGCTTTCTTT; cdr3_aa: CASSINSILGRAFF
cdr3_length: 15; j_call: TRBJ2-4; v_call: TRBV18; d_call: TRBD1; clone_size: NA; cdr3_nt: TGTGCCAGCTCACCAGTGGCAGGGGGTGAAAACATTCAGTACTTC; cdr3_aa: CASSPVAGGENIQYF
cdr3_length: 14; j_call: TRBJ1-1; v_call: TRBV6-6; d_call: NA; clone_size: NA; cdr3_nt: TGTGCCAGCAGTTACTCTGGGGGTGACACTGAAGCTTTCTTT; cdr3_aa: CASSYSGGDTEAFF
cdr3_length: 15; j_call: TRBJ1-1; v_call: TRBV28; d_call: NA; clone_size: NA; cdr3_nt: TGTGCCAGCAGTTCGGTAGGTTCGACGAACACTGAAGCTTTCTTT; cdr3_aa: CASSSVGSTNTEAFF
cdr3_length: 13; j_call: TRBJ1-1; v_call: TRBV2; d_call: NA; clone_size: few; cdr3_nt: TGTGCCAGCACCGCAGGGACGAACACTGAAGCTTTCTTT; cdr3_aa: CASTAGTNTEAFF
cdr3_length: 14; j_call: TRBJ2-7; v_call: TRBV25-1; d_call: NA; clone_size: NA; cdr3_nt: TGTGCCAGCAGTCGGCGGTTCAGCTCCTACGAGCAGTACTTC; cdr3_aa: CASSRRFSSYEQYF
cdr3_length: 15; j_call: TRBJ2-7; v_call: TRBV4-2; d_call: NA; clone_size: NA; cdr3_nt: TGTGCCAGCAGCCAAGAATTTTTCGACCCCTACGAGCAGTACTTC; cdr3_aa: CASSQEFFDPYEQYF
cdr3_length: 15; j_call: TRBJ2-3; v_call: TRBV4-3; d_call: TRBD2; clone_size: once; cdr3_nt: TGCGCCAGCAGCCAGGAAGGTAGCGGGATGGATACGCAGTATTTT; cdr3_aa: CASSQEGSGMDTQYF